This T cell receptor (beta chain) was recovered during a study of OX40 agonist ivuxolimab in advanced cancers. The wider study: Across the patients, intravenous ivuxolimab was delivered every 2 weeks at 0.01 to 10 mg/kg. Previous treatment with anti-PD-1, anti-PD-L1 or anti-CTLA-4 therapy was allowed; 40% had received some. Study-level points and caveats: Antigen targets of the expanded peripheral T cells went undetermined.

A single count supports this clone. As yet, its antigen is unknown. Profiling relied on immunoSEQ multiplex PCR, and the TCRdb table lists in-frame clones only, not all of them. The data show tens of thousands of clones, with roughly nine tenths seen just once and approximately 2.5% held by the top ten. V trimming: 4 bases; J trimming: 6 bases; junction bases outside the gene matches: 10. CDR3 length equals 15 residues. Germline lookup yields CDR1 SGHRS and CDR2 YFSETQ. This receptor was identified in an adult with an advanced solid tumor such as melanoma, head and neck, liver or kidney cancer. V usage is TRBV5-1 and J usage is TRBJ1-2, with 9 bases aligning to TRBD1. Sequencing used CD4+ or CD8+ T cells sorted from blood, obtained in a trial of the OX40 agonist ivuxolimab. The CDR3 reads CASSTGTGKENGYTF. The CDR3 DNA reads TGCGCCAGCAGCACCGGGACAGGGAAAGAGAATGGCTACACCTTC.